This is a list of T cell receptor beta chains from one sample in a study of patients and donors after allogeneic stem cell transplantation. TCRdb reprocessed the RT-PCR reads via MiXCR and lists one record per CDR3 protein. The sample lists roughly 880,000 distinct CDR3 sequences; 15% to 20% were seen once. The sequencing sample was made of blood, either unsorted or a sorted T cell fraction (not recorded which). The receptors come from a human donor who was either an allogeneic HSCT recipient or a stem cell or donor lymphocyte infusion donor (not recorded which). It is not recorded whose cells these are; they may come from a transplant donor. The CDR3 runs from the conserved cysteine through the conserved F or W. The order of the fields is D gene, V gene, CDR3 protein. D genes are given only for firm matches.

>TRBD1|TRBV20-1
CSASPGTGYQPQHF
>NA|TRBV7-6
CASSLLGRSQPQHF
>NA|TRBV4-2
CASSQAPRGQPQHF
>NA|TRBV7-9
CASSLLGTDGYTF
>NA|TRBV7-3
CASSTGPKAKNIQYF
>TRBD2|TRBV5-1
CASSLPRASGDSSYNEQFF
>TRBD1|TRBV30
CAWSARRTGGGQPQHF
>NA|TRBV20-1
CSAHRTDYEQYF
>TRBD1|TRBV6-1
CASSAWGQGNEKLFF
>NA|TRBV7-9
CASSLSRAPLGGYTF
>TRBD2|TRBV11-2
CASRRGTSASNTGELFF
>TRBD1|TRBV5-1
CASSGGQGTWEKLFF
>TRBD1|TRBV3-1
CASSESGQGFGNEQFF
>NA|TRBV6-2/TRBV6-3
CASSYLSRGSETQYF
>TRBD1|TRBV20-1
CSAHPGQGAVDTQYF
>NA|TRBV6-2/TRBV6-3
CASKQENEKLFF
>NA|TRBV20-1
CSAGGLWMQETQYF
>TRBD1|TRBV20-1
CSASGQGEMHF
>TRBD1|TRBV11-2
CASSRVWDRAREQFF
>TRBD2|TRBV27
CASSPWTSGRNELFF
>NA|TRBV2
CASSEMGQPNQPQHF
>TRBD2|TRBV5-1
CASSDQREGSTDTQYF
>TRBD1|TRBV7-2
CASSEMGQGSGNTIYF
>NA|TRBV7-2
CASSITGRAFF
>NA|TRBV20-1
CSAKRGVGNQPQHF
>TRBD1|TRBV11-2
CASRHPGQNYRTYEQYF
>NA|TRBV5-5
CASSSWDATYEQYF
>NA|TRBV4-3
CASSPRPMAQETQYF
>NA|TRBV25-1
CASSVIRRGNQPQHF
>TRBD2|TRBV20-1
CSASGWTSRNEQFF
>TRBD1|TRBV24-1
CATSLRDRSSYEQYF
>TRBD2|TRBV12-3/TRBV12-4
CASSLGTSGRIGETQYF
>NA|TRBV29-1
CSVGQANTEAFF
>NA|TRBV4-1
CASSQEWGLFYGYTF
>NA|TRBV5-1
CASSFTGFGGEQYF
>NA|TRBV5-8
CASSTGPTNYGYTF
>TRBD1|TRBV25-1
CASSERSRGQGDTEAFF
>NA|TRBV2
CASSTGTRAFF
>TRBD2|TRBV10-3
CAIRDSGTSPYEQYF
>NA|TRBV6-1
CASSASLALGSNEQFF
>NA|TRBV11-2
CASSLVLLGTEAFF
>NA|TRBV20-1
CSARESVSYEQYF
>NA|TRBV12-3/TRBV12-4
CASSWHRAQVYGYTF
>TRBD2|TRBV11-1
CASRLASGPNTGELFF
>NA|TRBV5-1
CASSLGQLTYEQYF
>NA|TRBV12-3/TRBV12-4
CASGPTGTEQYF
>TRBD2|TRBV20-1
CSASIRTSGIGDTQYF
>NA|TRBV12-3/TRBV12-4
CASSLGLRTYEQYF
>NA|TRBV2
CASRTVSYEQYF
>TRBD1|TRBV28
CASSLSPQGRTYEQYF